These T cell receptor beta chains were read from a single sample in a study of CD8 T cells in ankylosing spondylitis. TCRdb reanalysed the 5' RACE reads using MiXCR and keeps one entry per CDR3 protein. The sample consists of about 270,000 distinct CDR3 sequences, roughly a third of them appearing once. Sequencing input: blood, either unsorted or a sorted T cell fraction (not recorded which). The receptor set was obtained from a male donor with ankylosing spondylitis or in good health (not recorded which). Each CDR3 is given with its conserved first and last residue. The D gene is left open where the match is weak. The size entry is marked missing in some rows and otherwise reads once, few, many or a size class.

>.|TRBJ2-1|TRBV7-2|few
TGTGCCAGCAGCTGGTCCGGCTCCTACAATGAGCAGTTCTTC
CASSWSGSYNEQFF
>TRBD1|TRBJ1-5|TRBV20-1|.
TGCAGTGCTGGGCAGGGGGGAAATCAGCCCCAGCATTTT
CSAGQGGNQPQHF
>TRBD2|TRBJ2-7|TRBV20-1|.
TGCAGTGCTAGAGATCTCTCAGCGGGGGCTATGTACGGCGAGCAGTACTTC
CSARDLSAGAMYGEQYF
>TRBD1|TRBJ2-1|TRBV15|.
TGTGCCACCAGCCCATCCCGGGACAGGGTCTACAATGAGCAGTTCTTC
CATSPSRDRVYNEQFF
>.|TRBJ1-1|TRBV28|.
TGTGCCAGCAGCATTACGAGAGGTGAAGCTTTCTTT
CASSITRGEAFF
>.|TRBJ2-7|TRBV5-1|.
TGCGCCAGCAGCTTGGGGACGGCTTCGCTTTTCGACGAGCAGTACTTC
CASSLGTASLFDEQYF
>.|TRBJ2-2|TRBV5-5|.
TGTGCCAGCAGCCCTGTGGCGGGGAACACCGGGGAGCTGTTTTTT
CASSPVAGNTGELFF
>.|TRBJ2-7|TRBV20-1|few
TGCAGTGCACCGGACAGTTCCTACGAGCAGTACTTC
CSAPDSSYEQYF
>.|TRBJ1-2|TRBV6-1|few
TGTGCCAGCAGTCCCACGGGAGTTACTAACTATGGCTACACCTTC
CASSPTGVTNYGYTF
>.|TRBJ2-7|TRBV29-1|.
TGCAGCGTTGAAACAGGGATCTACGAGCAGTACTTC
CSVETGIYEQYF
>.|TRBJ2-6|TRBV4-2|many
TGTGCCAGCAGCCAAGGATCGGACTCCTCCTCTGGGGCCAACGTCCTGACTTTC
CASSQGSDSSSGANVLTF
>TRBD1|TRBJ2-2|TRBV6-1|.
TGTGCCAGCACCGTGACAGGGGACGGGGAGCTGTTTTTT
CASTVTGDGELFF
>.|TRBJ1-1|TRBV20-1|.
TGCAGTGCTCCAAACTCGGAACTTAGGACTGAAGCTTTCTTT
CSAPNSELRTEAFF
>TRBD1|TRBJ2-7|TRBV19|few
TGTGCCAGTAGTGTCGACAGGGGGCTCTCCTACGAGCAGTACTTC
CASSVDRGLSYEQYF
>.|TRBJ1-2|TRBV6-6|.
TGTGCCAGCAGGTCCCGGGGGCCCTATGGCTACACCTTC
CASRSRGPYGYTF
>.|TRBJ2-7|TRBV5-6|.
TGTGCCAGCAGCTTACTCAGTGCTATCTCCTACGAGCAGTACTTC
CASSLLSAISYEQYF
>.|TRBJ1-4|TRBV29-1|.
TGCAGCGTCCTCCGGGACGGAGGGAATGAAAAACTGTTTTTT
CSVLRDGGNEKLFF